These 12 T cell receptor beta chains share one sample of origin, sequenced in a study of T cells in Graves' hyperthyroidism and ophthalmopathy. Amplified regions were TCR beta CDR3 sequences from RNA transcripts. TCR CDR3 underwent first-round RT-PCR with the HTBI primer set. From the multiplex PCR reads, TCRdb called clonotypes with MiXCR, one entry per CDR3 protein. The profile covers more than 600,000 distinct CDR3 sequences, with around 15% appearing a single time and 8.4% taken by the ten largest. Sequenced: blood. These receptor sequences come from a man between 18 and 29 years old with Graves' hyperthyroidism.

This CDR3 reads CASSGGRGLEKLFF. The CDR3 DNA follows: TGTGCCAGCAGCGGGGGCAGGGGGCTTGAAAAACTGTTTTTT. The rearrangement joins TRBV9 to TRBJ1-4, with 8 bases fitting TRBD1. This CDR3 comprises 14 residues. The V gene's germline CDR1 is SGDLS and CDR2 YYNGEE. Germline trimming cut 3 bases from V and 7 bases from J; bases unmatched to any gene: 5.

This clonotype has a handful of counts. The chain is built from TRBV12-5 and TRBJ2-3; TRBD2 matches 8 bases. The CDR3 length is 16 residues. Per germline, CDR1 LGHNT and CDR2 FRNRAP. V lost 5 bases to trimming and J lost 6 bases; unmatched junction nucleotides: 13. The CDR3 DNA reads as TGTGCTAGTGGTCCCGGAGCGGGAGCGGGGCCGGATACGCAGTATTTT. Translating gives CASGPGAGAGPDTQYF.

This clonotype was recorded a few times. The V call is TRBV28, the J call TRBJ2-7; 7 positions agree with TRBD1. Germline V gene data show CDR1 as MDHEN and CDR2 as SYDVKM. The V segment lost 5 bases and the J segment 5 bases; nucleotides outside the gene matches: 6. The CDR3 loop spans 13 amino acids. The CDR3 region has the DNA TGTGCCAGCAGTATAGTACAGGGGAACGAGCAGTACTTC. As protein: CASSIVQGNEQYF.

The chain combines TRBV20-1 with TRBJ2-2; D may be TRBD1 (5 bases). Germline values: CDR1 DFQATT, CDR2 SNEGSKA (reference sequence). V was clipped by 4 bases and J by 6 bases, with 15 bases between them. The CDR3 contains 14 residues. The CDR3 nucleotides read TGCAGTGCTACTACATCAGGGTTCCCCGGGGAGCTGTTTTTT. It translates to CSATTSGFPGELFF.

This clonotype was recorded a few times. V gene TRBV6-1 combines with J gene TRBJ2-4; possibly TRBD1 or TRBD2 for D (5 bases each). The germline V gene has CDR1 MNHNS and CDR2 SASEGT. CDR3 size: 12 residues. The CDR3 nucleotides read TGTTTCGGGACCCCGGGGAGAAACATTCAGTACTTC. Translation gives CFGTPGRNIQYF.

The chain couples TRBV11-2 to TRBJ2-5, with 9 positions matching TRBD2. V dropped 5 bases and J dropped 5; count of bases not matched to a gene: 9. Germline V gives CDR1 SGHAT, CDR2 FQNNGV. The CDR3 is made up of 15 amino acids. The CDR3 spells CASSRTGGRGETQYF. CDR3 nucleotide sequence: TGTGCCAGCAGCCGGACTGGCGGGAGGGGGGAGACCCAGTACTTC. The complete variable domain, with remaining parts taken from reference TRBV11-2 and TRBJ2-5, reads EAGVAQSPRYKIIEKRQSVAFWCNPISGHATLYWYQQILGQGPKLLIQFQNNGVVDDSQLPKDRFSAERLKGVDSTLKIQPAKLEDSAVYLCASSRTGGRGETQYFGPGTRLLVL.

The rearrangement uses TRBV7-9 and TRBJ2-2, with 8 bases matching TRBD1. CDR1 is SEHNR, CDR2 FQNEAQ, per germline (reference sequence). CDR3 size: 17 residues. The trim removed 1 base at V and 1 base at J, leaving 5 bases unmatched. The CDR3 loop reads CASSLGRGQGNTGELFF. The CDR3 DNA follows: TGTGCCAGCAGCTTAGGGAGAGGACAGGGGAACACCGGGGAGCTGTTTTTT.

This clonotype was counted a few times. The rearrangement joins TRBV7-9 to TRBJ2-5; a possible D gene is TRBD1 (6 bases). Germline CDR1 reads SEHNR; CDR2 reads FQNEAQ (reference sequence). The CDR3 extends over 15 amino acids. The V gene lost 5 bases and the J gene lost 2 bases, with 15 bases spanning the gap. The CDR3 nucleotides are TGTGCCAGCAGCCCTGGACAGCAGCCTCAAGAGACCCAGTACTTC. Protein product: CASSPGQQPQETQYF.

This clonotype was seen at least ten times. This chain connects TRBV3-2 to TRBJ2-4; TRBD1, the table's D call, lacks a check against the DNA. TRBV3-2 is a pseudogene locus. This CDR3 is 16 amino acids long. As DNA, the CDR3 is TGTGCCAGCAGGCCCATCGACAGACTAGCCAAAAACATTCAGTACTTC. It yields the protein CASRPIDRLAKNIQYF.

This clonotype showed up just a few times. This chain joins TRBV20-1 and TRBJ2-5, with D maybe TRBD1 (5 bases). This CDR3 has 14 amino acids. The V end was cut by 6 bases, the J end by 4 bases, with 18 bases between. Germline values: CDR1 DFQATT, CDR2 SNEGSKA (reference sequence). The CDR3 DNA reads TGCAGTGCCCGACAGCCTAGGGGTCGAGAGACCCAGTACTTC. This encodes CSARQPRGRETQYF.

At least ten counts were recorded for this clonotype. This chain joins TRBV28 and TRBJ2-7; TRBD1 might be the D (5 bases). Trimming removed 4 bases from V and 0 bases from J, with 7 bases in between. Germline CDR1 is MDHEN and CDR2 is SYDVKM. There are 13 residues in the CDR3. The CDR3 DNA reads as TGTGCCAGCAGTTGGGGCAGCTCCTACGAGCAGTACTTC. Protein product: CASSWGSSYEQYF. The full variable domain, completed using reference TRBV28 and TRBJ2-7, is DVKVTQSSRYLVKRTGEKVFLECVQDMDHENMFWYRQDPGLGLRLIYFSYDVKMKEKGDIPEGYSVSREKKERFSLILESASTNQTSMYLCASSWGSSYEQYFGPGTRLTVT.

In this sample, this clonotype turned up many times. The chain uses TRBV2 and TRBJ2-5; possible D gene TRBD2, 7 bases. V was trimmed by 5 bases and J by 2 bases, leaving 12 bases between them. The CDR3 is 14 residues long. CDR1 and CDR2 from the germline V gene are SNHLY and FYNNEI. This CDR3 is CASSQQGGQETQYF. CDR3 bases: TGTGCCAGCAGTCAACAGGGAGGGCAAGAGACCCAGTACTTC.